The clone carrying this T cell receptor (beta chain) was observed a few times. Only in-frame clones appear in the TCRdb table, and some are missing; sequencing was by immunoSEQ multiplex PCR. The table records some 530,000 clones, 70% to 80% of them present only once. This specimen comes from a study of shared clonotypes between healthy human individuals. The source of this sequence is a woman in her 40s in good health. Some clones in this sample may be carry-over from other donors' samples. The sample consisted of PBMCs.

The CDR3 loop reads CASSQAEAGKQFF. In DNA form, the CDR3 reads TGCGCCAGCAGCCAAGCGGAAGCGGGTAAGCAGTTCTTC. The rearrangement joins TRBV4-1 to TRBJ2-1; the D gene is possibly TRBD2 (6 bases). Germline V gene sequence: CDR1 MGHRA, CDR2 YSYEKL. With 1 base removed from V and 11 bases from J, the gap between germline ends came to 12 bases. This CDR3 spans 13 amino acids.